The 20 T cell receptor beta chains below were found in one sample sequenced in a study of T cells in tumors after PD-1 blockade. Clones were read by immunoSEQ multiplex PCR, and TCRdb kept only the in-frame ones, dropping some. The sample lists approximately 60,000 clones; about 80% were seen once. Sequences were derived from PBMCs, sampled before anti-PD-1 treatment. All receptors come from a human donor with basal cell carcinoma.

V usage is TRBV9 and J usage is TRBJ2-1; D possibly corresponds to TRBD2 (5 bases). The germline V gene has CDR1 SGDLS and CDR2 YYNGEE. The V gene lost 2 bases and the J gene lost 7 bases, with 13 bases spanning the gap. The CDR3 spans 14 residues. This CDR3 reads CASSVGLGRNEQFF. The DNA of the CDR3 is TGTGCCAGCAGCGTTGGACTGGGAAGGAATGAGCAGTTCTTC.

The genes are TRBV7-9 and TRBJ2-1; 9 bases fit TRBD2. Germline loops: CDR1 SEHNR, CDR2 FQNEAQ (reference sequence). Trimming cost V 11 bases and J 6 bases; bases outside gene matches: 11. The CDR3 runs to 14 residues. The CDR3 DNA is TGTGCCCACACGGGCGGGGGGGCGATCAATGAGCAGTTCTTC. Its protein is CAHTGGGAINEQFF.

V and J are TRBV29-1 and TRBJ2-2; possibly TRBD1 for D (6 bases). The V end was cut by 5 bases, the J end by 1 base, with 11 bases between. Germline-derived CDR1 and CDR2 are SQVTM and ANQGSEA. The CDR3 sequence is 14 residues long. CDR3 bases: TGCAGCGTTCTGGGACACTTGAACACCGGGGAGCTGTTTTTT. Its protein product is CSVLGHLNTGELFF.

The chain has TRBV4-2 and TRBJ1-6; no clear D. This CDR3 is 19 amino acids long. Per germline, CDR1 LGHNA and CDR2 YNFKEQ. V lost 0 bases and J lost 6, with 21 bases in between. CDR3 nucleotides: TGTGCCAGCAGCCAAGATGAGGGTTTCTTGACTGAAATTAATTCACCCCTCCACTTT. Translating gives CASSQDEGFLTEINSPLHF.

The gene calls are TRBV18 and TRBJ2-2, with 10 bases lining up with TRBD2. The V gene's germline CDR1 is KGHSH and CDR2 LQKENI. This CDR3 contains 17 residues. V trimming: 4 bases; J trimming: 1 base; junction bases outside the gene matches: 6. DNA for the CDR3: TGTGCCAGCTCACGACAGGCTAGCGGGAGGAACACCGGGGAGCTGTTTTTT. It codes for CASSRQASGRNTGELFF.

This sequence joins TRBV12-3 or TRBV12-4 and TRBJ1-1, with no clear D. V lost 3 bases to trimming and J lost 1 base, with 6 bases between them. This CDR3 has 13 amino acids. CDR3 region: CASSFSQNTEAFF. The CDR3 nucleotides read TGTGCCAGCAGTTTTTCTCAGAACACTGAAGCTTTCTTT.

The gene calls are TRBV30 and TRBJ2-5, with a possible D match to TRBD2 (5 bases). The CDR3 contains 12 residues. V lost 2 bases and J lost 8, with 12 bases in between. Germline V gene data show CDR1 as GTSNPN and CDR2 as SVGIG (reference sequence). CDR3 protein: CAWSPQRITQYF. The CDR3 DNA reads as TGTGCCTGGAGTCCCCAGCGGATTACCCAGTACTTC.

This rearrangement joins TRBV5-4 to TRBJ1-2; D is perhaps TRBD1 (6 bases). This CDR3 spans 15 amino acids. Between the trimmed V and J ends, which lost 0 bases and 4 bases, there was a span of 13 bases. Germline loops: CDR1 SGHNT, CDR2 YYREEE (reference sequence). The CDR3 DNA is TGTGCCAGCAGCTTGGAGCCAGGGGAGATCTATGGCTACACCTTC. Translation: CASSLEPGEIYGYTF.

V is TRBV5-1 and J is TRBJ1-1; unclear D gene. The CDR3 runs 15 residues. CDR1 is SGHRS, CDR2 YFSETQ, per germline. The V end lost 0 bases, the J end lost 1 base, and 10 bases lay between the germline ends. CDR3: CASSLGPAENTEAFF. The CDR3 nucleotides read TGCGCCAGCAGCTTGGGTCCAGCCGAGAACACTGAAGCTTTCTTT.

This clone was observed a handful of times. The rearrangement uses TRBV29-1 and TRBJ2-1; D remains unclear. V was clipped by 1 base and J by 3 bases, with 7 bases between them. Germline V lookup: CDR1 SQVTM, CDR2 ANQGSEA. The CDR3 sequence is 13 residues long. Here the CDR3 reads CSVEAANYNEQFF. The CDR3, as DNA: TGCAGCGTTGAAGCAGCGAACTACAATGAGCAGTTCTTC.

The CDR3 reads CASSRGLADTDTQYF. The CDR3, as DNA: TGTGCCAGCAGCCGCGGACTAGCCGACACAGATACGCAGTATTTT. This chain joins TRBV3-1 (or the pseudogene TRBV3-2) and TRBJ2-3, with 8 nucleotides matching TRBD2. The CDR3 spans 15 residues. The V gene end was trimmed by 4 bases and the J gene end by 2 bases; junction bases not matched to a gene: 5. CDR1 and CDR2 from the germline V gene are LGHDT and YNNKEL (reference sequence).

The chain has TRBV10-1 and TRBJ1-1; D remains ambiguous. CDR3 size: 14 residues. Trimming left V 3 bases short and J 2 bases short, with 10 bases between. The germline V gene has CDR1 WNHNN and CDR2 SYGVQD (reference sequence). As DNA, the CDR3 is TGCGCCAGCAGTGACCCCGGACGCAACACTGAAGCTTTCTTT. This encodes CASSDPGRNTEAFF.

V usage is TRBV6-5 and J usage is TRBJ2-3; a weak D match, TRBD1 (6 bases). CDR3 length: 14 amino acids. Germline V gene data show CDR1 as MNHEY and CDR2 as SVGAGI. V lost 6 bases and J 1 base, leaving 11 bases between the germline ends. DNA of the CDR3: TGTGCCAGCAGCCAGGACAGACGCACAGATACGCAGTATTTT. It translates to CASSQDRRTDTQYF.

This clone was seen more than once but under ten times. The genes are TRBV5-6 and TRBJ2-7, with 7 bases lining up with TRBD1. Trimming took 3 bases from V and 2 from J; bases not matched to a gene: 2. Per the germline V gene, CDR1 is SGHDT and CDR2 is YYEEEE. The length of the CDR3 is 13 residues. CDR3 sequence reads: CASSYRGPYEQYF. As DNA, the CDR3 is TGTGCCAGCAGCTACAGGGGTCCCTACGAGCAGTACTTC.

The chain has TRBV6-4 and TRBJ2-5; TRBD1 might be the D (5 bases). The CDR3 has 16 residues. Trimming removed 9 bases from V and 2 bases from J, with 22 bases in between. Germline loops: CDR1 MRHNA, CDR2 SNTAGT. CDR3 sequence reads: CASAQMGPFLQETQYF. The CDR3 coding sequence is TGTGCCAGTGCCCAGATGGGGCCTTTCTTACAAGAGACCCAGTACTTC.

The rearrangement links TRBV4-2 to TRBJ2-2; D might be TRBD1 (5 bases). Trimming cost V 4 bases and J 2 bases, with 11 bases left between them. From germline, CDR1 is LGHNA and CDR2 YNFKEQ. The CDR3 is made up of 15 amino acids. CDR3 residues: CASSLHRGNTGELFF. The CDR3 DNA reads TGTGCCAGCAGCCTCCATAGGGGAAACACCGGGGAGCTGTTTTTT.

This clone was seen once. The V call is TRBV5-1, the J call TRBJ1-1, with D uncertain. The CDR3 extends over 13 amino acids. The V gene lost 0 bases and the J gene lost 10 bases, with 13 bases spanning the gap. Germline CDR1 is SGHRS and CDR2 is YFSETQ. Here the CDR3 reads CASSLGGPGGAFF. The CDR3 nucleotides read TGCGCCAGCAGCTTGGGCGGGCCTGGCGGAGCTTTCTTT.

V is TRBV6-5 and J is TRBJ2-5; D is tentatively TRBD1 or TRBD2 (6 bases each). The CDR3 is made up of 13 amino acids. Germline V lookup: CDR1 MNHEY, CDR2 SVGAGI. V was shortened by 6 bases and J by 5 bases, with 13 bases between the two germline ends. CDR3 sequence: CASRLGGRETQYF. As DNA, the CDR3 is TGTGCCAGCAGGTTAGGGGGGAGGGAGACCCAGTACTTC.

V usage is TRBV3-1 (or the pseudogene TRBV3-2) and J usage is TRBJ2-1; 16 bases match TRBD2. Germline V gene sequence: CDR1 LGHDT, CDR2 YNNKEL (reference sequence). There are 21 residues in the CDR3. V lost 0 bases, J lost 7 bases, and 15 bases stayed unmatched. The CDR3 loop reads CASSQDSPSGTSGGAGNEQFF. The DNA of the CDR3 is TGTGCCAGCAGCCAAGATTCTCCCTCCGGGACTAGCGGGGGGGCGGGGAATGAGCAGTTCTTC.

CDR3 DNA sequence: TGTGCCAGCAGTGAGGCCGGGACAGGGAAAAGGAGCACTGAAGCTTTCTTT. It specifies CASSEAGTGKRSTEAFF. The J gene is TRBJ1-1, the V gene TRBV6-1, with 9 bases fitting TRBD1. This CDR3 spans 17 amino acids. Per germline, CDR1 MNHNS and CDR2 SASEGT. With 3 bases clipped from V and 4 bases from J, the junction kept 12 bases outside the gene matches.